The 16 T cell receptor beta chains below were found in one sample sequenced in a study of blood T cell repertoires in COVID-19. TCRdb's table, derived via immunoSEQ multiplex PCR, lists solely in-frame clones and lacks some. The table records about 140,000 clones, approximately 80% of them present only once. Sequencing was carried out using peripheral blood. These receptors were taken from a woman aged 55-75 years with acute or convalescent COVID-19.

The V call is TRBV6-1, the J call TRBJ1-1, with unresolved D. Trimming took 2 bases from V and 1 from J, leaving 8 bases between them. The CDR3 is 14 amino acids. Germline CDR1 is MNHNS and CDR2 is SASEGT. The CDR3 coding sequence is TGTGCCAGCAGTGAATTACGGAGGAACACTGAAGCTTTCTTT. Its protein product is CASSELRRNTEAFF.

The chain joins TRBV6-6 to TRBJ2-7; D is undetermined. Trimming cost V 2 bases and J 6 bases, with 8 bases left between them. CDR1 and CDR2 (germline): MNHNY, SVGAGI (reference sequence). CDR3 length: 12 amino acids. The CDR3 loop reads CASSYQRGEQYF. CDR3 DNA sequence: TGTGCCAGCAGTTACCAGAGAGGCGAGCAGTACTTC.

CDR3 in amino acids: CAWNLGTEAFF. CDR3 DNA sequence: TGTGCCTGGAATCTGGGGACAGAAGCTTTCTTT. The chain is built from TRBV30 and TRBJ1-1; D is perhaps TRBD1 (6 bases). This CDR3 comprises 11 residues. Trimming pared 4 bases from V and 8 bases from J, leaving 11 bases between. Germline-derived CDR1 and CDR2 are GTSNPN and SVGIG (reference sequence).

The chain combines TRBV28 with TRBJ2-7, with TRBD2 matching over 11 bases. Germline V gene sequence: CDR1 MDHEN, CDR2 SYDVKM. The CDR3 loop spans 16 amino acids. J gave up 7 bases and V 7 bases, and 15 bases lay outside the gene matches. CDR3 bases: TGTGCCAGCACCCCCATCGGGCTAGCGGGAGGTGGAGAGCAGTACTTC. It codes for CASTPIGLAGGGEQYF.

This clone was counted only a few times. The gene calls are TRBV5-1 and TRBJ1-1, with 9 bases identical to TRBD1. The CDR3 consists of 15 residues. J gave up 6 bases and V 2 bases, and 8 bases lay outside the gene matches. CDR1 SGHRS and CDR2 YFSETQ come from the germline V gene. The CDR3 reads CASSFLQGARAEAFF. CDR3 bases: TGCGCCAGCAGCTTTTTACAGGGGGCGAGGGCTGAAGCTTTCTTT.

The chain uses TRBV28 and TRBJ1-3; unclear D gene. The CDR3 has 14 residues. V was pared by 2 bases and J by 0 bases, with 5 bases between. Germline V gene lookup returns CDR1 MDHEN and CDR2 SYDVKM. The CDR3 nucleotides read TGTGCCAGCAGTTTACTGAGCTCTGGAAACACCATATATTTT. This encodes CASSLLSSGNTIYF.

In this sample, this clone turned up once. This chain connects TRBV21-1 to TRBJ2-4; the table calls TRBD2, which could not be checked here. TRBV21-1 is classified as a pseudogene. The CDR3 extends over 16 amino acids. The CDR3: CASSGAGIGSKNIQYF. The DNA for the CDR3 is TGTGCCAGCAGCGGCGCCGGGATCGGATCCAAAAACATTCAGTACTTC.

The J gene is TRBJ1-1, the V gene TRBV3-1 (or the pseudogene TRBV3-2), with 9 nucleotides matching TRBD1. The trim removed 4 bases at V and 6 bases at J, leaving 3 bases unmatched. The germline V gene encodes CDR1 LGHDT and CDR2 YNNKEL (reference sequence). The CDR3 covers 13 residues. CDR3 loop: CASSPRDRAEAFF. The CDR3 DNA sequence: TGTGCCAGCAGCCCCCGGGACAGGGCTGAAGCTTTCTTT.

The J gene is TRBJ2-5, the V gene TRBV4-2; 8 bases map to TRBD2. Germline trimming cut 0 bases from V and 1 base from J; bases unmatched to any gene: 7. This CDR3 has 17 residues. Germline V lookup: CDR1 LGHNA, CDR2 YNFKEQ. The CDR3 sequence is CASSQDVAGGPQETQYF. The CDR3, as DNA: TGTGCCAGCAGCCAAGACGTGGCGGGAGGCCCCCAAGAGACCCAGTACTTC.

V gene TRBV21-1 combines with J gene TRBJ1-5; the table's D call TRBD1 went unverified against the DNA. TRBV21-1 is recorded as a pseudogene. CDR3 length equals 16 residues. CDR3 nucleotides: TGTGCCAGCAGCAAGGGATGGGGACACGTCAATCAGCCCCAGCATTTT. The encoded protein is CASSKGWGHVNQPQHF.

The genes are TRBV2 and TRBJ1-2; 8 bases are shared with TRBD1. Germline CDR1 and CDR2: SNHLY and FYNNEI. CDR3 length: 12 amino acids. V shed 6 bases and J 4 bases; nucleotides not matched to a gene: 1. The CDR3 nucleotides read TGTGCCAGCAGGGGACAGGTCTATGGCTACACCTTC. Its protein product is CASRGQVYGYTF.

V and J are TRBV2 and TRBJ1-6; 9 positions match TRBD1. Germline V lookup: CDR1 SNHLY, CDR2 FYNNEI. The junction had 7 bases not matched to a gene; V was cut back by 3 bases and J by 10 bases. The CDR3 totals 15 residues. CDR3: CASSETGGSGSPLHF. As DNA, the CDR3 is TGTGCCAGCAGTGAGACAGGGGGTTCAGGGTCACCCCTCCACTTT.

The chain combines TRBV28 with TRBJ1-1, with 8 bases lining up with TRBD1. Unmatched junction bases numbered 7, after V lost 3 bases and J lost 1 base. The CDR3 runs to 16 residues. CDR1 and CDR2 (germline): MDHEN, SYDVKM. The CDR3 DNA is TGTGCCAGCAGTTTGGGGGCAGGGGGCCCGAACACTGAAGCTTTCTTT. Translating it yields CASSLGAGGPNTEAFF.

The rearrangement links TRBV7-9 to TRBJ2-7; TRBD1 is a possible D gene (6 bases). The V end was cut by 5 bases, the J end by 2 bases, with 10 bases between. The germline V gene has CDR1 SEHNR and CDR2 FQNEAQ (reference sequence). The CDR3 runs to 13 residues. The CDR3 region is CASSPTGTYEQYF. CDR3 coding DNA: TGTGCCAGCAGCCCGACAGGAACCTACGAGCAGTACTTC.

This clone occurred a few times. The V call is TRBV7-6, the J call TRBJ2-3, with 11 bases lining up with TRBD2. CDR1 is SGHVS and CDR2 is FNYEAQ in the germline V gene. The ends lost 1 base at V and 5 bases at J; junction bases unmatched: 5. This CDR3 has 16 amino acids. The CDR3 protein is CASSLELAGDEDTQYF. Here the CDR3 DNA reads TGTGCCAGCAGCTTAGAACTAGCGGGAGACGAAGATACGCAGTATTTT.

This clone was seen a handful of times. V gene TRBV29-1 combines with J gene TRBJ1-5; 9 bases align to TRBD1. From germline, CDR1 is SQVTM and CDR2 ANQGSEA. V was pared by 6 bases and J by 5 bases, with 2 bases of the junction left unmatched. The CDR3 length is 12 residues. The CDR3 bases are TGCAGCGTCAGGACAGGGGATCAGCCCCAGCATTTT. The encoded protein is CSVRTGDQPQHF. Variable domain in full (rest from reference TRBV29-1 and TRBJ1-5): SAVISQKPSRDICQRGTSLTIQCQVDSQVTMMFWYRQQPGQSLTLIATANQGSEATYESGFVIDKFPISRPNLTFSTLTVSNMSPEDSSIYLCSVRTGDQPQHFGDGTRLSIL.